The 21 T cell receptor beta chains below come from one sample, sequenced in a study of cytomegalovirus exposure and HLA in healthy donors. Generated by immunoSEQ multiplex PCR, the TCRdb table keeps only in-frame clones and is missing some. This table has tens of thousands of clones, roughly 90% appearing once. The specimen was PBMCs. These receptors came from a man in his thirties or forties in good health and CMV-seronegative.

This chain joins TRBV6-1 and TRBJ2-7, with TRBD1 identical over 9 bases. This CDR3 region has 15 residues. Germline V gene sequence: CDR1 MNHNS, CDR2 SASEGT. Trimming at V came to 6 bases and at J to 3 bases, leaving 9 bases not matched to a gene. The CDR3 loop is CASSLGQGENYEQYF. The CDR3 coding sequence is TGTGCCAGCAGCCTGGGACAGGGCGAAAACTACGAGCAGTACTTC.

V and J are TRBV29-1 and TRBJ2-1; 9 bases are a match to TRBD1. V lost 4 bases to trimming and J lost 12 bases; unmatched junction nucleotides: 10. The CDR3 spans 13 residues. Germline V gene lookup returns CDR1 SQVTM and CDR2 ANQGSEA. In DNA, the CDR3 is TGCAGCGTTGCTCATACGGGACAGGGCTTGCAGTTCTTC. Translating gives CSVAHTGQGLQFF.

V usage is TRBV28 and J usage is TRBJ2-3; D is possibly TRBD2 (5 bases). This CDR3 has 17 residues. V lost 5 bases to trimming and J lost 0 bases, with 18 bases between them. In germline, CDR1 is MDHEN, CDR2 SYDVKM. The CDR3 nucleotides are TGTGCCAGCAGTACAAGCGGTAAACTAACTAGCACAGATACGCAGTATTTT. As protein: CASSTSGKLTSTDTQYF.

This clone was found once. The chain joins TRBV28 to TRBJ2-7, with a tentative D call TRBD1 (6 bases). With 11 bases removed from V and 6 bases from J, the gap between germline ends came to 14 bases. CDR1 and CDR2 from the germline V gene are MDHEN and SYDVKM. The CDR3 spans 11 residues. CDR3 residues: CASGVSREQYF. The CDR3 DNA reads TGTGCCTCAGGGGTCTCGCGCGAGCAGTACTTC. Full variable domain (missing parts from reference TRBV28 and TRBJ2-7): DVKVTQSSRYLVKRTGEKVFLECVQDMDHENMFWYRQDPGLGLRLIYFSYDVKMKEKGDIPEGYSVSREKKERFSLILESASTNQTSMYLCASGVSREQYFGPGTRLTVT.

J is TRBJ1-1 and V is TRBV2; D is unresolved. The V gene's germline CDR1 is SNHLY and CDR2 FYNNEI. The CDR3 consists of 14 residues. Trimming stripped 8 bases from V and 6 bases from J, with 19 bases between. The CDR3 DNA follows: TGTGCCAGCCGCCGGGAGGGAGGAATATCTGAAGCTTTCTTT. It encodes CASRREGGISEAFF. The full variable domain, rest sourced from reference TRBV2 and TRBJ1-1, is EPEVTQTPSHQVTQMGQEVILRCVPISNHLYFYWYRQILGQKVEFLVSFYNNEISEKSEIFDDQFSVERPDGSNFTLKIRSTKLEDSAMYFCASRREGGISEAFFGQGTRLTVV.

The chain uses TRBV7-2 and TRBJ1-2; maybe TRBD1 (6 bases). Per germline, CDR1 SGHTA and CDR2 FQGNSA. Trimming shortened V by 7 bases and J by 7 bases, and 16 bases separated the two germline ends. The CDR3 has 13 residues. The CDR3 DNA is TGTGCCAGCAATCCTAGTACAGGGTTTGGCTACACCTTC. Amino acids: CASNPSTGFGYTF.

This sequence joins TRBV10-2 and TRBJ1-2; D might be TRBD1 (5 bases). Trimming cost V 0 bases and J 1 base, with 6 bases left between them. This CDR3 has 14 residues. Germline values: CDR1 WSHSY, CDR2 SAAADI. The CDR3 loop reads CASSESGGNYGYTF. The CDR3, as DNA: TGCGCCAGCAGTGAGTCCGGGGGTAACTATGGCTACACCTTC.

This chain links TRBV6-5 with TRBJ2-1; 8 bases are shared with TRBD2. The J segment lost 9 bases and the V segment lost 10 bases, leaving 11 bases of the junction unmatched. This CDR3 is built from 13 residues. CDR1 is MNHEY, CDR2 SVGAGI, per germline. The CDR3 DNA follows: TGTGCCACCGGGAGGGGGGGCAAGAGTGAGCAGTTCTTC. This translates into CATGRGGKSEQFF.

This chain connects TRBV7-8 to TRBJ2-1; tentative D call: TRBD1 (5 bases). This CDR3 region has 15 residues. V shed 5 bases and J shed 0 bases, with 11 bases lying between them. The V gene's germline CDR1 is SGHVS and CDR2 FQNEAQ. The CDR3 bases are TGTGCCAGCAGCGCGACAGAATCCTCCTACAATGAGCAGTTCTTC. Protein: CASSATESSYNEQFF.

The gene calls are TRBV28 and TRBJ2-5, with D possibly being TRBD2 (7 bases). Germline V gene sequence: CDR1 MDHEN, CDR2 SYDVKM. The germline V and J ends were trimmed by 6 bases and 1 base, with 9 bases remaining between them. This CDR3 comprises 13 residues. The CDR3 loop is CASRGGGQETQYF. As DNA, the CDR3 is TGTGCCAGCAGAGGGGGGGGCCAAGAGACCCAGTACTTC.

The chain joins TRBV5-5 to TRBJ2-1; TRBD2 matches at 7 bases. The CDR3 sequence is 15 residues long. Germline V CDR1 and CDR2: SGHKS, YYEKEE (reference sequence). Germline trimming cut 4 bases from V and 10 bases from J; bases unmatched to any gene: 14. The CDR3 region is CASSPMGGVGSEQFF. For the CDR3, the DNA is TGTGCCAGCAGCCCTATGGGAGGGGTGGGATCAGAGCAGTTCTTC.

The V gene is TRBV30, the J gene TRBJ1-2; no definite D call. The CDR3 has 15 residues. The V gene lost 2 bases and the J gene lost 2 bases, with 15 bases spanning the gap. Germline V CDR1 and CDR2: GTSNPN, SVGIG (reference sequence). CDR3 amino acids: CAWSPDTSPNYGYTF. The CDR3 DNA sequence: TGTGCCTGGAGTCCTGACACATCCCCAAACTATGGCTACACCTTC. Filled out from reference TRBV30 and TRBJ1-2, the complete variable domain reads SQTIHQWPATLVQPVGSPLSLECTVEGTSNPNLYWYRQAAGRGLQLLFYSVGIGQISSEVPQNLSASRPQDRQFILSSKKLLLSDSGFYLCAWSPDTSPNYGYTFGSGTRLTVV.

The chain couples TRBV5-1 to TRBJ2-7, with 8 bases identical to TRBD1. Germline CDR1 and CDR2: SGHRS and YFSETQ. The CDR3 length is 15 residues. V trimming: 3 bases; J trimming: 0 bases; junction bases outside the gene matches: 5. CDR3 amino acids: CASSWGQAYSYEQYF. The CDR3, as DNA: TGCGCCAGCAGCTGGGGACAGGCCTACTCCTACGAGCAGTACTTC.

The chain uses TRBV13 and TRBJ2-2, with D possibly TRBD1 on 8 matching bases. V lost 6 bases and J 5 bases, leaving 13 bases between the germline ends. Germline V gene sequence: CDR1 PRHDT, CDR2 FYEKMQ (reference sequence). This CDR3 is built from 14 residues. In DNA form, the CDR3 reads TGTGCCAGCAGTTCACAGGGGGGGACCGGGGAGCTGTTTTTT. Its translation is CASSSQGGTGELFF.

The chain combines TRBV14 with TRBJ2-3, with D perhaps TRBD2 (7 bases). CDR1 is SGHDN, CDR2 FVKESK, per germline. There are 14 residues in the CDR3. The V and J ends lost 2 bases and 5 bases respectively, with 11 bases between them. Here the CDR3 reads CASSQRGARDTQYF. CDR3 coding DNA: TGTGCCAGCAGCCAACGGGGGGCAAGAGATACGCAGTATTTT.

V is TRBV19 and J is TRBJ2-7; 9 bases map to TRBD1. Losses at the gene ends were 3 bases for V and 3 bases for J; bases not matched to a gene: 9. Germline V CDR1 and CDR2: LNHDA, SQIVND (reference sequence). This CDR3 region has 16 residues. The CDR3 DNA reads TGTGCCAGTAGTATTGAGGCTGACAGGGGGAACTACGAGCAGTACTTC. This translates into CASSIEADRGNYEQYF. Full variable domain (rest looked up from reference TRBV19 and TRBJ2-7): DGGITQSPKYLFRKEGQNVTLSCEQNLNHDAMYWYRQDPGQGLRLIYYSQIVNDFQKGDIAEGYSVSREKKESFPLTVTSAQKNPTAFYLCASSIEADRGNYEQYFGPGTRLTVT.

The chain joins TRBV7-9 to TRBJ1-4, with 7 positions matching TRBD1. Germline trimming cut 2 bases from V and 8 bases from J; bases unmatched to any gene: 2. The CDR3 loop spans 13 amino acids. In germline, CDR1 is SEHNR, CDR2 FQNEAQ (reference sequence). CDR3 in amino acids: CASSLMTGEKLFF. The DNA of the CDR3 is TGTGCCAGCAGCTTAATGACAGGGGAAAAACTGTTTTTT.

This chain links TRBV11-2 with TRBJ2-1; D call uncertain. CDR1 is SGHAT, CDR2 FQNNGV, per germline. V was pared by 2 bases and J by 0 bases, with 11 bases between. CDR3 length: 16 residues. The CDR3 loop reads CASSLSSEPSYNEQFF. In DNA form, the CDR3 reads TGTGCCAGCAGCTTAAGCAGCGAACCCTCCTACAATGAGCAGTTCTTC.

V and J are TRBV7-9 and TRBJ1-4; 7 nucleotides agree with TRBD1. This CDR3 contains 17 residues. With 5 bases clipped from V and 7 bases from J, the junction kept 16 bases outside the gene matches. Looked up from germline, CDR1 is SEHNR and CDR2 is FQNEAQ (reference sequence). As DNA, the CDR3 is TGTGCCAGCAGCGACATACGGGGGGGACAGTTTACTGAAAAACTGTTTTTT. Amino acid sequence: CASSDIRGGQFTEKLFF.

V is TRBV6-1 and J is TRBJ1-2; D not certain. CDR3 length: 14 residues. The germline gives CDR1 MNHNS, CDR2 SASEGT. Trimming took off 6 bases at V and 1 base at J, with 12 bases between the two ends. DNA of the CDR3: TGTGCCAGCAGGACACAGAGCCTTAACTATGGCTACACCTTC. Translating it yields CASRTQSLNYGYTF.

This clone was detected once. The CDR3 loop reads CASSQGQGGNQPQHF. The CDR3, as DNA: TGTGCCAGCAGCCAAGGACAGGGTGGCAATCAGCCCCAGCATTTT. The chain couples TRBV2 to TRBJ1-5, with 8 bases that match TRBD1. The CDR3 covers 15 residues. The ends lost 6 bases at V and 2 bases at J; junction bases unmatched: 6. Per germline, CDR1 SNHLY and CDR2 FYNNEI.